A single sample is the source of the 17 T cell receptor beta chains below, sequenced in a study of blood T cells in healthy people across ages. With a J-beta primer mix and a sample-barcoded 5' primer, a second PCR ran about 6 to 11 cycles. TCRdb passed the 5' RACE reads through MiXCR, listing each CDR3 protein once. The sample holds 1 million or so distinct CDR3 sequences, 45% seen once. Sequencing was carried out using blood. Receptor source: a woman in her fifties or sixties in good health.

The chain is built from TRBV5-4 and TRBJ2-1; 8 bases line up with TRBD2. CDR3 length equals 15 residues. With V trimmed by 2 bases and J by 7 bases, 8 bases remained unmatched. The V gene's germline CDR1 is SGHNT and CDR2 YYREEE (reference sequence). The CDR3 DNA sequence: TGTGCCAGCAGCTTCAGAGCGGGAGTTGGTAATGAGCAGTTCTTC. The encoded protein is CASSFRAGVGNEQFF.

As to this clonotype: A much larger clone lies a single base off, so this may be a read error. The genes are TRBV29-1 and TRBJ2-7, with a weak D call TRBD1 (6 bases). The tail of the sequence fits TRBJ2-5 better, so the J call may be wrong. Germline V CDR1 and CDR2: SQVTM, ANQGSEA. The CDR3 is 14 amino acids. Written as DNA, the CDR3 is TGCAGCGAGTCCCGGGACATTTTGGGGAAGACCCAGTACTTC. Its translation is CSESRDILGKTQYF.

V usage is TRBV27 and J usage is TRBJ2-1; TRBD1 is a possible D gene (5 bases). Germline V lookup: CDR1 MNHEY, CDR2 SMNVEV (reference sequence). This CDR3 has 17 amino acids. V lost 7 bases to trimming and J lost 6 bases, with 25 bases between them. DNA of the CDR3: TGTGCCAGCAAAAACTTATACTCGAGAGGTCAGGGCAATGAGCAGTTCTTC. Translating it yields CASKNLYSRGQGNEQFF.

This clonotype was found a few times. V usage is TRBV6-5 and J usage is TRBJ2-7, with 7 bases matching TRBD1. The CDR3 is 13 residues long. Germline lookup yields CDR1 MNHEY and CDR2 SVGAGI. The ends lost 5 bases at V and 3 bases at J; junction bases unmatched: 4. The DNA of the CDR3 is TGTGCCAGCAGTGCGACAGGGTACTACGAGCAGTACTTC. As protein: CASSATGYYEQYF.

The chain links TRBV9 to TRBJ2-7, with a weak D call TRBD2 (5 bases). This CDR3 is 11 amino acids long. The V end was cut by 4 bases, the J end by 8 bases, with 10 bases between. Germline CDR1 SGDLS, CDR2 YYNGEE. CDR3 region: CASSHDGKQYF. CDR3 nucleotides: TGTGCCAGCAGCCACGACGGGAAGCAGTACTTC.

This clonotype showed up just once. The genes are TRBV6-6 and TRBJ2-5; D may be TRBD2 (5 bases). CDR3 size: 16 residues. In germline, CDR1 is MNHNY, CDR2 SVGAGI (reference sequence). V lost 4 bases and J 2 bases, leaving 17 bases between the germline ends. CDR3 amino acids: CASSSMVGELQETQYF. CDR3 in DNA: TGTGCCAGCAGTTCTATGGTTGGGGAGTTACAAGAGACCCAGTACTTC.

As concerns this clonotype: A much larger clonotype is one base distant, so this may be a read error. The chain joins TRBV27 to TRBJ2-1; 9 bases fit TRBD2. V shed 8 bases, J shed 4 bases, and the junction held 12 bases outside the gene matches. The CDR3 is made up of 16 amino acids. The germline CDR1 and CDR2 sequences are MNHEY and SMNVEV (reference sequence). CDR3 nucleotide sequence: TGTGCCAGCGGTCCCCTTACTAGCGGGCTGTACAATGAGCAGTTCTTC. Its translation: CASGPLTSGLYNEQFF.

This clonotype has just a few counts. One junction end does not reproduce the germline sequence, and a read error may be involved. The J gene is TRBJ1-5, the V gene TRBV27, with 7 positions matching TRBD1. The germline V gene encodes CDR1 MNHEY and CDR2 SMNVEV (reference sequence). The CDR3 totals 17 residues. The CDR3 nucleotides are TGTGCTAGCAGTCCCCAACCTTTCACAGGGGTAAGACAGCCCCAGCATTTT. It encodes CASSPQPFTGVRQPQHF.

The CDR3 DNA follows: TGTGCCAGTAGTATAGGGCTGAGAAGGGCCCTCCACTTT. This sequence encodes CASSIGLRRALHF. The V and J genes are TRBV19 and TRBJ1-6, with D hard to call. The CDR3 covers 13 residues. Germline values: CDR1 LNHDA, CDR2 SQIVND (reference sequence). V was trimmed by 1 base and J by 14 bases, leaving 12 bases between them.

The chain is built from TRBV5-6 and TRBJ2-7, with 8 positions matching TRBD2. CDR3 length equals 15 residues. V shed 4 bases, J shed 1 base, and the junction held 7 bases outside the gene matches. Germline assignment: CDR1 SGHDT and CDR2 YYEEEE. DNA for the CDR3: TGTGCCAGCAGCCACGGGACTAGTCAGTCCTACGAGCAGTACTTC. It encodes CASSHGTSQSYEQYF.

This clonotype was counted between two and nine times. V and J are TRBV5-5 and TRBJ2-7, with TRBD1 matching 9 bases. The CDR3 length is 14 residues. V dropped 3 bases and J dropped 5; count of bases not matched to a gene: 6. CDR1 and CDR2 from the germline V gene are SGHKS and YYEKEE (reference sequence). DNA for the CDR3: TGTGCCAGCAGCTCTTGGGACAGGGCCCACGAGCAGTACTTC. This codes for CASSSWDRAHEQYF.

The V call is TRBV13, the J call TRBJ1-2; weak D call: TRBD1 (6 bases). The CDR3 is 13 amino acids. CDR1 and CDR2 from the germline V gene are PRHDT and FYEKMQ (reference sequence). V dropped 5 bases and J dropped 7 bases, with 14 bases sitting between them. CDR3 sequence reads: CASSPGGPGGYTF. The DNA for the CDR3 is TGTGCCAGCAGCCCCGGGGGGCCTGGTGGCTACACCTTC.

The chain carries TRBV5-1 and TRBJ2-7; 9 bases fit TRBD2. This CDR3 is 15 amino acids long. Unmatched junction bases numbered 7, after V lost 4 bases and J lost 2 bases. Germline V gives CDR1 SGHRS, CDR2 YFSETQ. The CDR3 coding sequence is TGCGCCAGCAGCCAGCTAGCGGGGTCCCCCTACGAGCAGTACTTC. Translated, it gives CASSQLAGSPYEQYF.

Ten or more counts support this clonotype. The rearrangement links TRBV20-1 to TRBJ2-7; D ambiguous. The CDR3 spans 13 residues. Looked up from germline, CDR1 is DFQATT and CDR2 is SNEGSKA (reference sequence). The V gene lost 0 bases and the J gene lost 1 base, with 7 bases spanning the gap. CDR3 DNA: TGCAGTGCTAGAGATCTAGTTTCCTACGAGCAGTACTTC. The encoded protein is CSARDLVSYEQYF.

The chain has TRBV7-2 and TRBJ1-6, with D perhaps matching TRBD1 (6 bases). Germline lookup yields CDR1 SGHTA and CDR2 FQGNSA. V was shortened by 1 base and J by 16 bases, with 8 bases between the two germline ends. The CDR3 loop spans 11 amino acids. CDR3 region: CASSLVRGLHF. As DNA, the CDR3 is TGTGCCAGCAGCTTAGTGAGGGGGCTCCACTTT.

The chain employs TRBV20-1 and TRBJ2-7; 10 bases are shared with TRBD2. Germline V gene data show CDR1 as DFQATT and CDR2 as SNEGSKA (reference sequence). J gave up 0 bases and V 6 bases, and 5 bases lay outside the gene matches. This CDR3 is 14 amino acids long. DNA for the CDR3: TGCAGTGCCCAAAGCGGGAGGGGCTCCTACGAGCAGTACTTC. It is translated as CSAQSGRGSYEQYF.

The chain recombines TRBV4-2 with TRBJ2-3, with no clear D. The CDR3 runs 15 residues. The germline gives CDR1 LGHNA, CDR2 YNFKEQ. Trimming took off 0 bases at V and 7 bases at J, with 14 bases between the two ends. CDR3 nucleotide sequence: TGTGCCAGCAGCCAAGAGGGGTCCCTTACAAATACGCAGTATTTT. Its protein is CASSQEGSLTNTQYF.